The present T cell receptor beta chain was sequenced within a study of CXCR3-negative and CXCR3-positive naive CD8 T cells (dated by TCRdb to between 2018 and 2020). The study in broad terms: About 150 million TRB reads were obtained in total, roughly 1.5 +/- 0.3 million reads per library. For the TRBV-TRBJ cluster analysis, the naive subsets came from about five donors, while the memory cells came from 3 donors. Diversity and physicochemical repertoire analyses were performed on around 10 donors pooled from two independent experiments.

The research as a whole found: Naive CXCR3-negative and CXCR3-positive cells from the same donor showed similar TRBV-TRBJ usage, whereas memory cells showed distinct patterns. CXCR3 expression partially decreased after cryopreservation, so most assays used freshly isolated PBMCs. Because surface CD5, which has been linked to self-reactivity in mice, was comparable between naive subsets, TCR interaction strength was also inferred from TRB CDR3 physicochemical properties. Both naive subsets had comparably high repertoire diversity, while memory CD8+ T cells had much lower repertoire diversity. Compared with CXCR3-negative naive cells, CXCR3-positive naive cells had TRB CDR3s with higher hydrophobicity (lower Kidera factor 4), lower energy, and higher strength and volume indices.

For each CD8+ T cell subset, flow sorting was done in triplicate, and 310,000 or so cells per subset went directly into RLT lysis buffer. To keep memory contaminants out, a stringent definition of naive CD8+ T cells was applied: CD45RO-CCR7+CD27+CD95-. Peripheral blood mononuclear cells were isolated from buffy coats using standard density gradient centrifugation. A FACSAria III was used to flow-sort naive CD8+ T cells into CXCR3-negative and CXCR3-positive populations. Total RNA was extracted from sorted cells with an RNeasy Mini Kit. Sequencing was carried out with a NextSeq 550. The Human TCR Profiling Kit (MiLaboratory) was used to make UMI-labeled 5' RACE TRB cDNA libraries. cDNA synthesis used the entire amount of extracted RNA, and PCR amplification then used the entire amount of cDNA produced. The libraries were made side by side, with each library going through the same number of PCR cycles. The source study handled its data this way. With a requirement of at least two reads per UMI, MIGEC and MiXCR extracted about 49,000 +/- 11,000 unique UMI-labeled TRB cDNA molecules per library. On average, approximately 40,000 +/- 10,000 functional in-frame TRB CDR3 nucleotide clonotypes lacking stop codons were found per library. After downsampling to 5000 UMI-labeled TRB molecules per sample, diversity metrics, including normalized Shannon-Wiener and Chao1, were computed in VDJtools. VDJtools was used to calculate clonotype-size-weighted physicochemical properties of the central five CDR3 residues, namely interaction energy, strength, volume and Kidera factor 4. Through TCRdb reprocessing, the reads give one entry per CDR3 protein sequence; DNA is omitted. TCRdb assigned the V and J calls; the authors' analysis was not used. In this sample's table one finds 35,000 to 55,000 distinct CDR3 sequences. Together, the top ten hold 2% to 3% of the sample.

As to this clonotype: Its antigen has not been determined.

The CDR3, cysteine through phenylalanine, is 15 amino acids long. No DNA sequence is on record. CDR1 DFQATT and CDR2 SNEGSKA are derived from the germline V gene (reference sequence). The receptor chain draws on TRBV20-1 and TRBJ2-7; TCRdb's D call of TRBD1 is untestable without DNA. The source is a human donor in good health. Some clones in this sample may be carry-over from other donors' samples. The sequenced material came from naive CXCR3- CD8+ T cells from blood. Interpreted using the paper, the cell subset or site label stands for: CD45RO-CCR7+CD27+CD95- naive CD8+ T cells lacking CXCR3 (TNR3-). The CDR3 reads CSAPSLTANLYEQYF.